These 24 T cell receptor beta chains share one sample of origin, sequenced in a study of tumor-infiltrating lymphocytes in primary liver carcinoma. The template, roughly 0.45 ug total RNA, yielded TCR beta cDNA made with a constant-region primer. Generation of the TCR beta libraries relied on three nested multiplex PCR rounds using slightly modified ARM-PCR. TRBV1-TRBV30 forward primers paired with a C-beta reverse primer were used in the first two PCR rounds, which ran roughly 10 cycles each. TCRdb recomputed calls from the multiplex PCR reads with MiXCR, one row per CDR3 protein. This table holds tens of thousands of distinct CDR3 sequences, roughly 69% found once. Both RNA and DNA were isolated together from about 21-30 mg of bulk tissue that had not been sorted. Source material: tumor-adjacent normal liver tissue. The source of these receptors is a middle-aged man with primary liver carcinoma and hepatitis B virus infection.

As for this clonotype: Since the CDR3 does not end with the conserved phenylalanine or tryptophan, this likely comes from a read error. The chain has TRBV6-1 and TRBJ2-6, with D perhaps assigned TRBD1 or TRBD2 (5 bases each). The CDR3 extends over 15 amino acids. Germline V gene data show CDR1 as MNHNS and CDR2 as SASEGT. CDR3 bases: TGTGCCAGCACTGGGACGGCCGATGGGGCCTACGTCCTGACTCTC. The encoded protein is CASTGTADGAYVLTL.

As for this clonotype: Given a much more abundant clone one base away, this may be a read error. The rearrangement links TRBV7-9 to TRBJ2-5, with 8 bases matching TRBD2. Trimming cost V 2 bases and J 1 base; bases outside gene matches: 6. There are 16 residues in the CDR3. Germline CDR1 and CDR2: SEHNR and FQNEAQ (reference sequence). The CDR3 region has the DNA TGTGCCAGCAGCTTAAAAGCGGGAGAGTTCCAAGAGACCCAGTACTTC. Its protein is CASSLKAGEFQETQYF.

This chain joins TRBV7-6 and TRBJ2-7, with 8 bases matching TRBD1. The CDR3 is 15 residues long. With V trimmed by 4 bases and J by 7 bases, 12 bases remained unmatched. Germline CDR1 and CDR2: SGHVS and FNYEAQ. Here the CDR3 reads CASSSIRNGTGEQYF. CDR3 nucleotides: TGTGCCAGCAGCTCGATTCGGAACGGGACAGGAGAGCAGTACTTC.

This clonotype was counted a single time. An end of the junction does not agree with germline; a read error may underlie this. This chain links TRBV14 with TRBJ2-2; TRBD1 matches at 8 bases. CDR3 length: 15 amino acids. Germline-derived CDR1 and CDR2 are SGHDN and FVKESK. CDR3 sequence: CASSLGTGHTGELFF. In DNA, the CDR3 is TGTGCCAGCAGCCTAGGGACAGGACACACTGGGGAGCTGTTTTTT.

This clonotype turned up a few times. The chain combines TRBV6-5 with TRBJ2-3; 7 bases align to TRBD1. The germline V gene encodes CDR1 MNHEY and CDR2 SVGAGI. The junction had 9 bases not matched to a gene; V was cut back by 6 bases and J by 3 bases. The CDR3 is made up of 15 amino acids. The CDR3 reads CASRGTGVQTDTQYF. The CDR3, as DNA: TGTGCCAGCAGGGGAACAGGGGTACAAACAGATACGCAGTATTTT.

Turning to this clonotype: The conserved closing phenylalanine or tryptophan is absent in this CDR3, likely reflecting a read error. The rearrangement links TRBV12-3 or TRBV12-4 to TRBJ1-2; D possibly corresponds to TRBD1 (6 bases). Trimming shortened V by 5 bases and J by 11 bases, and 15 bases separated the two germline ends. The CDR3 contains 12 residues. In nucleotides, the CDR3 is TGTGCCAGCAGTCGGGGGCCCTATAGGTACACCATC. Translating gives CASSRGPYRYTI.

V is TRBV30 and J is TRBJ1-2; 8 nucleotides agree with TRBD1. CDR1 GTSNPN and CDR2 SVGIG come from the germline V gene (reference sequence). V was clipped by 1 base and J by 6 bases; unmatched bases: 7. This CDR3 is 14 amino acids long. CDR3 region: CAWSDLGQGDGYTF. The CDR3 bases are TGTGCCTGGAGTGACCTCGGACAGGGAGATGGCTACACCTTC.

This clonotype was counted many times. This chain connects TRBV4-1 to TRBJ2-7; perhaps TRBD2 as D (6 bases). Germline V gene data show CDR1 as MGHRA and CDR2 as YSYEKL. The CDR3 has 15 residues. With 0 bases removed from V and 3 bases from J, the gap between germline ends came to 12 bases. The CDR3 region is CASSQETRTIYEQYF. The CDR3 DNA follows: TGCGCCAGCAGCCAAGAGACCAGGACTATCTACGAGCAGTACTTC.

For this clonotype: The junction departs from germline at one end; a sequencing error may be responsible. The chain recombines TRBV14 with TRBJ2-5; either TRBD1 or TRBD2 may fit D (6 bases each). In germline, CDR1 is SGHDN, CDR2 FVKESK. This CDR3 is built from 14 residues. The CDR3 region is CTSSQDRRGETQYF. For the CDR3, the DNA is TGTACCAGCAGCCAAGATAGGAGGGGGGAGACCCAGTACTTC.

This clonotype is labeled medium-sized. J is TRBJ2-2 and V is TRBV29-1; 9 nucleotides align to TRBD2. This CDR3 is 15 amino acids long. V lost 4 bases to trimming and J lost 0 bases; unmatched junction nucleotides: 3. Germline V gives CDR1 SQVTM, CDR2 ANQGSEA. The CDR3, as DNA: TGCAGCGTTGGGACTAGCGCGGCGAACACCGGGGAGCTGTTTTTT. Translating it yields CSVGTSAANTGELFF.

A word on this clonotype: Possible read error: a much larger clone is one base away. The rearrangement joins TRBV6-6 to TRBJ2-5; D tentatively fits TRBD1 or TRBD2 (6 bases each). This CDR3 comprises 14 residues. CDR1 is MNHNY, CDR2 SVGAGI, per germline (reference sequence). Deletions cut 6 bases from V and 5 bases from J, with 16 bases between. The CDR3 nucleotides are TGTGCCAGCAGCCATGTGTCGGGGGCGGAGACCCAGTACTTC. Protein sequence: CASSHVSGAETQYF.

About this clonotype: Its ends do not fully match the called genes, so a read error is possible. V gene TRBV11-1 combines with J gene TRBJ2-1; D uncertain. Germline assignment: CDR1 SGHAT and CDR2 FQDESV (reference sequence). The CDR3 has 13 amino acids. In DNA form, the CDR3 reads TGTGCCAGTAGCCAAGGGATAGCCAATGAGAAGTTCTTC. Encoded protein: CASSQGIANEKFF. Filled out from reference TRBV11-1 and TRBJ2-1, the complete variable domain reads EAEVAQSPRYKITEKSQAVAFWCDPISGHATLYWYRQILGQGPELLVQFQDESVVDDSQLPKDRFSAERLKGVDSTLKIQPAELGDSAMYLCASSQGIANEKFFGPGTRLTVL.

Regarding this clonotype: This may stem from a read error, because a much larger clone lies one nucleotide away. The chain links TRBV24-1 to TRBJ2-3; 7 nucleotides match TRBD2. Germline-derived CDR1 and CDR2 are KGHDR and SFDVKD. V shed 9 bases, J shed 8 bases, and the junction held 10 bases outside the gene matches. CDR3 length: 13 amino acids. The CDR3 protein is CATRRAGAGTQYF. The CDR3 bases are TGTGCCACCCGCCGGGCGGGAGCGGGTACGCAGTATTTT.

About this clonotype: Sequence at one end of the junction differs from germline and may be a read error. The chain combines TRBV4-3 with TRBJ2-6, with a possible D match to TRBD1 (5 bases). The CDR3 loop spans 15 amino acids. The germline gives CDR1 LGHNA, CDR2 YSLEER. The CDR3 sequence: CASSDGNSGAIVLTF. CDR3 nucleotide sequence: TGCGCCAGCAGTGACGGAAACTCTGGGGCCATCGTCCTGACTTTC.

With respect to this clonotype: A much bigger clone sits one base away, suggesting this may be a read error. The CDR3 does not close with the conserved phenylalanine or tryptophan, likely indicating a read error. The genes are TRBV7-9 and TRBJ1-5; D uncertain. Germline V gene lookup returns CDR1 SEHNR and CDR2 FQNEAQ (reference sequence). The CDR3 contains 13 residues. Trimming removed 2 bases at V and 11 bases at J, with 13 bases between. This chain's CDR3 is CASSLMGTESQHS. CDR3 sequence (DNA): TGTGCCAGCAGCTTAATGGGAACAGAGTCCCAGCATTCT.

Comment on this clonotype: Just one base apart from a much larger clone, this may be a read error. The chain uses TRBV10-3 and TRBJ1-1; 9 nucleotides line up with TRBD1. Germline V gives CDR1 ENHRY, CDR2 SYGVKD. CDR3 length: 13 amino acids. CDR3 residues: CAITGQGNTEVFF. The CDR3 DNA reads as TGTGCCATCACCGGACAGGGGAACACTGAAGTTTTCTTT.

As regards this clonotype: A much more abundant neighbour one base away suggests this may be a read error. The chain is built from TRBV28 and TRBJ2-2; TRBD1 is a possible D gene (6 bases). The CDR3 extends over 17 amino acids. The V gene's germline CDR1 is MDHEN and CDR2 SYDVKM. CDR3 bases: TGTACCAGCAGTTTTGATTGGGGACATTCGAACACCGGGGAGCTGTTTTTT. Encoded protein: CTSSFDWGHSNTGELFF.

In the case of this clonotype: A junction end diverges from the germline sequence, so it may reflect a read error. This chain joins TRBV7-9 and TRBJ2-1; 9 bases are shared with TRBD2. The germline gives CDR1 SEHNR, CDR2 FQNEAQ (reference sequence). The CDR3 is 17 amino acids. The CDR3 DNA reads TGTGTCAGCAGCCTCCCTCGACTAGCGGTGGCCTACAATGAGCAGTTCTTC. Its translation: CVSSLPRLAVAYNEQFF. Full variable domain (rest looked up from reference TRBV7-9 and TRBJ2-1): DTGVSQNPRHKITKRGQNVTFRCDPISEHNRLYWYRQTLGQGPEFLTYFQNEAQLEKSRLLSDRFSAERPKGSFSTLEIQRTEQGDSAMYLCVSSLPRLAVAYNEQFFGPGTRLTVL.

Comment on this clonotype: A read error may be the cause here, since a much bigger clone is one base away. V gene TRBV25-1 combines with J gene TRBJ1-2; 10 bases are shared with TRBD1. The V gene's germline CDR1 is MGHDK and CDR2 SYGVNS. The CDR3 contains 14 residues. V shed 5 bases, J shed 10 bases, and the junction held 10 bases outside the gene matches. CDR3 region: CASSHDRGRSDYTF. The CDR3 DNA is TGTGCCAGCAGTCACGACAGGGGGCGAAGTGACTACACCTTC.

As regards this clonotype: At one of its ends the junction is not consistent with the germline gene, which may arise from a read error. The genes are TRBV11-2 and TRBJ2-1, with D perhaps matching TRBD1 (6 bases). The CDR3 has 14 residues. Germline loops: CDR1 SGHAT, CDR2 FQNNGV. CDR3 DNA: TGTGCCGGCAGCAACAGGGAAGGGTACAATGAGCAGATCTTC. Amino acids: CAGSNREGYNEQIF.

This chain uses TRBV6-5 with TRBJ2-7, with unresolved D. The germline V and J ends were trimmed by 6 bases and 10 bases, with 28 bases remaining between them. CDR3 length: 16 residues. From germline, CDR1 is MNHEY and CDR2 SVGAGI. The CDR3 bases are TGTGCCAGCAGGCCCGGTCAGGCAGCATCCTTTTACGGACAGTACTTC. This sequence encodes CASRPGQAASFYGQYF.

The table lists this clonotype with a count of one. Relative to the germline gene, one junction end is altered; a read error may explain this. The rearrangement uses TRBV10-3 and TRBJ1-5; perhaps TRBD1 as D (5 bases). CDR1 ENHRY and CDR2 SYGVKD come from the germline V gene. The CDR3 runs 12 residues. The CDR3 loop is CATGQGVQPQHF. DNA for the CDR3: TGTGCCACCGGGCAGGGTGTCCAGCCCCAACATTTT.

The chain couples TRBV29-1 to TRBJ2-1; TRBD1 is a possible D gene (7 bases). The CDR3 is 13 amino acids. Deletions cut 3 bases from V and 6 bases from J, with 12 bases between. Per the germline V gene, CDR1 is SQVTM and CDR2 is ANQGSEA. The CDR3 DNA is TGCAGCGTTGACCGGCAGGGGGGCAATGAGCAGTTCTTC. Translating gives CSVDRQGGNEQFF.

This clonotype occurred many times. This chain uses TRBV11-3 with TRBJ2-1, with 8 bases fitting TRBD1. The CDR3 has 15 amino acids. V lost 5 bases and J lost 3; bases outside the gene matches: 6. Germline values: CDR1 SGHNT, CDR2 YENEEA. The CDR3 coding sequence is TGTGCCAGCAGCCCGACAGGGGCGGGCTACAATGAGCAGTTCTTC. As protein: CASSPTGAGYNEQFF.